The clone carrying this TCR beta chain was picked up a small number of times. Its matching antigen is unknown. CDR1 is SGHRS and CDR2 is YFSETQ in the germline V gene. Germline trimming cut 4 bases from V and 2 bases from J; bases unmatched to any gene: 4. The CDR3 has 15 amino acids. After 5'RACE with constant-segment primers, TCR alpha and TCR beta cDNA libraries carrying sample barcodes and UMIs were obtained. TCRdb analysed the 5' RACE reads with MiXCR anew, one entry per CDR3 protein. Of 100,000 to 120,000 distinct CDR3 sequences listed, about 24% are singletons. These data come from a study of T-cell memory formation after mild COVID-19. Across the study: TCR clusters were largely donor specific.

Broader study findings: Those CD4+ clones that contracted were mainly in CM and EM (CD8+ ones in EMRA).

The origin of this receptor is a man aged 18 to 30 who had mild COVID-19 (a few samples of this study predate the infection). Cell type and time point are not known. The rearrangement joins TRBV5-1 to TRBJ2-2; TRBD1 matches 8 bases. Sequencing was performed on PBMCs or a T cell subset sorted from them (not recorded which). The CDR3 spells CASSQGQANTGELFF. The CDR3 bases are TGCGCCAGCAGCCAGGGACAGGCAAACACCGGGGAGCTGTTTTTT.